A selection of T cell receptor beta chains follows, all from one sample in a study of blood T cell repertoires in COVID-19. Libraries were prepared by immunoSEQ multiplex PCR; TCRdb keeps only in-frame clonotypes and omits some of them. The sample shows 100,000 to 150,000 clones, 70% to 90% of them seen only once. Sequenced input: peripheral blood. The source is a human donor in a cohort sampled during active COVID-19. Each CDR3 is given with its conserved first and last residue. The D gene is left open where the match is weak. Clone size is shown for a subset of rows, as once, few, many or a class of expanded clone.

TRBD1	TRBJ2-7	-	TRBV28	CASSLTGNEQYF	TGTGCCAGCAGTTTGACAGGGAACGAGCAGTACTTC
-	TRBJ1-3	-	TRBV5-5	CASSSSAGIGNTIYF	TGTGCCAGCAGCTCCTCTGCGGGAATTGGAAACACCATATATTTT
-	TRBJ2-7	-	TRBV5-8	CASSWPGELDSYEQYF	TGTGCCAGCAGCTGGCCCGGGGAGCTAGACTCCTACGAGCAGTACTTC
TRBD1	TRBJ1-5	-	TRBV19	CASSIRGQGGQPQHF	TGTGCCAGTAGTATTAGGGGACAGGGTGGTCAGCCCCAGCATTTT
TRBD2	TRBJ2-7	-	TRBV28	CASSRTSGIAYEQYF	TGTGCCAGCAGCCGGACTAGCGGGATCGCCTACGAGCAGTACTTC
-	TRBJ2-3	-	TRBV15	CATSRGATEEGTQYF	TGTGCCACCAGCAGAGGAGCCACCGAGGAGGGTACGCAGTATTTT
-	TRBJ1-5	-	TRBV6-5	CASGAGTPPQPQHF	TGTGCCAGCGGCGCGGGGACCCCCCCTCAGCCCCAGCATTTT
TRBD2	TRBJ2-4	-	TRBV19	CASSARTSGRVLHIQYF	TGTGCCAGTAGTGCCCGGACTAGCGGGAGAGTTCTTCACATTCAGTACTTC
-	TRBJ2-1	-	TRBV25-1	CASSVGTLEEYTNEQFF	TGTGCCAGCAGTGTCGGGACACTCGAGGAATATACCAATGAGCAGTTCTTC
TRBD2	TRBJ2-1	-	TRBV18	CASSSGLAGVRNEQFF	TGTGCCAGCTCATCGGGACTAGCGGGAGTGAGGAATGAGCAGTTCTTC
-	TRBJ1-2	-	TRBV27	CASSIDSTPSNYGYTF	TGTGCCAGCAGTATTGACAGCACGCCATCTAACTATGGCTACACCTTC
-	TRBJ2-2	-	TRBV29-1	CSVEPSISGELFF	TGCAGCGTTGAACCTAGTATTTCCGGGGAGCTGTTTTTT
-	TRBJ2-3	-	TRBV18	CASSRNQGSFSTDTQYF	TGTGCCAGCTCACGAAACCAGGGTTCCTTTAGCACAGATACGCAGTATTTT
-	TRBJ1-1	-	TRBV6-2/TRBV6-3	CASSYRVNTEAFF	TGTGCCAGCAGCTATCGGGTGAACACTGAAGCTTTCTTT
TRBD1	TRBJ1-4	-	TRBV5-1	CASSLTGGTNEKLFF	TGCGCCAGCAGCTTGACAGGGGGAACTAATGAAAAACTGTTTTTT
TRBD1	TRBJ2-7	-	TRBV11-2	CASSPLFGSTGVDGYEQYF	TGTGCCAGCAGCCCTTTATTCGGGTCGACAGGGGTGGACGGCTACGAGCAGTACTTC
-	TRBJ2-1	-	TRBV6-5	CASYPLGGAYNEQFF	TGTGCCAGCTATCCTCTCGGCGGAGCGTACAATGAGCAGTTCTTC
TRBD1	TRBJ1-2	-	TRBV5-1	CASSLGGGDYGYTF	TGCGCCAGCAGCTTGGGAGGGGGCGACTATGGCTACACCTTC
-	TRBJ1-3	-	TRBV6-1	CASSEVLTVPSGNTIYF	TGTGCCAGCAGTGAAGTACTGACTGTCCCCTCTGGAAACACCATATATTTT
TRBD1	TRBJ1-4	-	TRBV29-1	CSVGNRGKEKLFF	TGCAGCGTTGGAAACAGGGGGAAGGAAAAACTGTTTTTT
TRBD1	TRBJ2-2	-	TRBV7-9	CASRIAGTGRPGELFF	TGTGCCAGCAGGATCGCCGGGACAGGCCGGCCCGGGGAGCTGTTTTTT
TRBD2	TRBJ2-3	-	TRBV4-1	CASSQDSGRPYDDTQYF	TGCGCCAGCAGCCAAGATAGCGGGAGGCCGTACGATGATACGCAGTATTTT
-	TRBJ2-5	-	TRBV21-1	CASSKGGAGETQYF	TGTGCCAGCAGCAAGGGAGGGGCCGGAGAGACCCAGTACTTC
TRBD2	TRBJ2-5	-	TRBV18	CASSPAGGPQETQYF	TGTGCCAGCTCACCGGCGGGGGGGCCCCAAGAGACCCAGTACTTC
TRBD2	TRBJ2-5	-	TRBV5-4	CASSNGGALETQYF	TGTGCCAGCAGTAACGGGGGGGCCCTGGAGACCCAGTACTTC
-	TRBJ1-5	-	TRBV19	CATKGDPRQPGQNQPQHF	TGTGCCACCAAGGGAGACCCCCGCCAGCCGGGCCAGAATCAGCCCCAGCATTTT
-	TRBJ2-6	once	TRBV2	CASSTQGTGANVLTF	TGTGCCAGCAGTACTCAGGGAACTGGGGCCAACGTCCTGACTTTC
-	TRBJ2-6	medium-sized	TRBV19	CASSLDSSGANVLTF	TGTGCCAGTAGCCTCGACAGCTCTGGGGCCAACGTCCTGACTTTC
TRBD2	TRBJ2-1	few	TRBV7-6	CASSSRTSGSHNEQFF	TGTGCCAGCAGCTCGCGGACTAGCGGGAGTCACAATGAGCAGTTCTTC